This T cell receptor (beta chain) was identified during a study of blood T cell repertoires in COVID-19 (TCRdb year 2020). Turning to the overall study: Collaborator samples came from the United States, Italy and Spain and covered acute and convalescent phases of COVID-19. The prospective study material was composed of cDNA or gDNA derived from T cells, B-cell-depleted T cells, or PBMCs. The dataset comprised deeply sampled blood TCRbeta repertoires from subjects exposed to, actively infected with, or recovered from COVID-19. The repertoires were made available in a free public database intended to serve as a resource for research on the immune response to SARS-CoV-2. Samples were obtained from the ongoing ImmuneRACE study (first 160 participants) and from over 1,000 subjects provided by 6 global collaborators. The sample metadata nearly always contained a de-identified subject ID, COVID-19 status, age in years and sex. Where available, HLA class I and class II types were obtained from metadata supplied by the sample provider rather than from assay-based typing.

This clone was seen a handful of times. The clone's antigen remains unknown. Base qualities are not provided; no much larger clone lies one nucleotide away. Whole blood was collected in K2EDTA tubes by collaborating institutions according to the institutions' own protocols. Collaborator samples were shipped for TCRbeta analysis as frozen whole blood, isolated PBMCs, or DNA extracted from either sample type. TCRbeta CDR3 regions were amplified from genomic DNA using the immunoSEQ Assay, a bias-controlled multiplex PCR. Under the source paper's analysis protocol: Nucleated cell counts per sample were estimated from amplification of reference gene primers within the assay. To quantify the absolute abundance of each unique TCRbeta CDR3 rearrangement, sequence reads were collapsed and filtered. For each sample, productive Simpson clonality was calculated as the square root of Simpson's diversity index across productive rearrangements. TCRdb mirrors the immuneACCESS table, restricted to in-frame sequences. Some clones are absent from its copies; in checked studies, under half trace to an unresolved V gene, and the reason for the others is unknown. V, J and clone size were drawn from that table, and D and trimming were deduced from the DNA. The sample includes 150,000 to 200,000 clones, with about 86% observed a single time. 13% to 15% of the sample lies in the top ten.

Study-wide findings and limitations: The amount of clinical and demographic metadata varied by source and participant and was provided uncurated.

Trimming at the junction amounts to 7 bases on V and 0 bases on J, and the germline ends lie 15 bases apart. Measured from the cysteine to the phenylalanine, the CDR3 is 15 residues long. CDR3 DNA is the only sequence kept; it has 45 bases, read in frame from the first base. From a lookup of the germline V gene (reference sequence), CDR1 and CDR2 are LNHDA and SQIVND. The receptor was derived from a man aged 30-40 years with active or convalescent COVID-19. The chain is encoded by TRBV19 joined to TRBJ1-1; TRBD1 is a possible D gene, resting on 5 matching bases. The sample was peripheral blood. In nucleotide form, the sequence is TGTGCCAGTACCCGTTGGGGGGATATGAACACTGAAGCTTTCTTT. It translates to CASTRWGDMNTEAFF.